The 5 T cell receptor beta chains below come from one sample, sequenced in a study of CD8+ T cells in alopecia areata. Treatment in this sample: oral pan-JAK inhibitor, 5-10 mg twice daily. Extracted RNA was reverse transcribed into cDNA, the sequencing template. Only in-frame clones appear in the TCRdb table, and some are missing; sequencing was by immunoSEQ multiplex PCR. Among fewer than 110,000 clones listed, 84% were seen once. This material consisted of CD8+ T cells sorted from blood, taken at week 24, from a patient treated with tofacitinib. The receptors were sampled from a human donor with alopecia areata.

This chain connects TRBV4-1 to TRBJ2-5; D unresolved. The length of the CDR3 is 14 residues. Trimming stripped 4 bases from V and 1 base from J, with 10 bases between. Germline loops: CDR1 MGHRA, CDR2 YSYEKL. Here the CDR3 DNA reads TGCGCCAGCAGCCCCGGAGTCGGCCAAGAGACCCAGTACTTC. Translation gives CASSPGVGQETQYF.

This clone has just one count. This chain joins TRBV29-1 and TRBJ1-2; D is ambiguous. Trimming removed 0 bases at V and 4 bases at J, with 9 bases between. The CDR3 is 13 residues long. Per germline, CDR1 SQVTM and CDR2 ANQGSEA. The CDR3 spells CSVEDRSPYGYTF. Written as DNA, the CDR3 is TGCAGCGTTGAAGATAGGTCGCCCTATGGCTACACCTTC.

V gene TRBV7-2 combines with J gene TRBJ2-3; 10 bases fit TRBD2. CDR1 and CDR2 (germline): SGHTA, FQGNSA. The V gene end was trimmed by 10 bases and the J gene end by 6 bases; junction bases not matched to a gene: 4. The CDR3 runs 12 residues. The CDR3 loop reads CATPGLADTQYF. The CDR3 DNA reads TGTGCCACTCCGGGACTAGCGGATACGCAGTATTTT. The full variable domain, completed using reference TRBV7-2 and TRBJ2-3, is GAGVSQSPSNKVTEKGKDVELRCDPISGHTALYWYRQSLGQGLEFLIYFQGNSAPDKSGLPSDRFSAERTGGSVSTLTIQRTQQEDSAVYLCATPGLADTQYFGPGTRLTVL.

The rearrangement joins TRBV5-1 to TRBJ1-2; D remains ambiguous. The CDR3 runs to 16 residues. Per germline, CDR1 SGHRS and CDR2 YFSETQ. Deletions cut 0 bases from V and 2 bases from J, with 14 bases between. CDR3 sequence reads: CASSLEAGAMNYGYTF. The CDR3 DNA reads TGCGCCAGCAGCTTGGAGGCAGGAGCTATGAACTATGGCTACACCTTC.

V and J are TRBV6-6 and TRBJ2-1; 7 positions match TRBD1. This CDR3 spans 15 amino acids. Germline trimming cut 6 bases from V and 0 bases from J; bases unmatched to any gene: 5. Germline lookup yields CDR1 MNHNY and CDR2 SVGAGI (reference sequence). The CDR3 is CASSSGTVSYNEQFF. For the CDR3, the DNA is TGTGCCAGCAGCTCCGGGACAGTCTCCTACAATGAGCAGTTCTTC.